One sample yielded the 2 T cell receptor beta chains listed below, sequenced in a study of CD8+ T cells in alopecia areata. Once RNA had been extracted, it was reverse transcribed into cDNA to act as the sequencing template. The data were produced by immunoSEQ multiplex PCR, yet TCRdb's version contains in-frame clones alone and is incomplete. The data show approximately 200,000 clones, 50% to 60% seen once. The sample's treatment: oral pan-JAK inhibitor, 5-10 mg twice daily. Here the sequenced sample was CD4+ T cells sorted from blood, taken at week 4, from a patient treated with tofacitinib. These receptors were collected from a human donor with alopecia areata.

There are a few counts of this clone. The rearrangement joins TRBV5-1 to TRBJ2-3; D is possibly TRBD1 (5 bases). The germline CDR1 and CDR2 sequences are SGHRS and YFSETQ. V was shortened by 4 bases and J by 6 bases, with 12 bases between the two germline ends. The CDR3 sequence is 13 residues long. CDR3 in amino acids: CASSLRQMDTQYF. CDR3 sequence (DNA): TGCGCCAGCAGCCTTCGACAGATGGATACGCAGTATTTT.

V is TRBV5-1 and J is TRBJ1-2; D ambiguous. This CDR3 is 13 amino acids long. V lost 4 bases and J 8 bases, leaving 15 bases between the germline ends. CDR1 SGHRS and CDR2 YFSETQ come from the germline V gene. The CDR3 loop reads CASSPNTKGGYTF. The CDR3 DNA sequence: TGCGCCAGCAGCCCCAACACGAAGGGCGGCTACACCTTC.